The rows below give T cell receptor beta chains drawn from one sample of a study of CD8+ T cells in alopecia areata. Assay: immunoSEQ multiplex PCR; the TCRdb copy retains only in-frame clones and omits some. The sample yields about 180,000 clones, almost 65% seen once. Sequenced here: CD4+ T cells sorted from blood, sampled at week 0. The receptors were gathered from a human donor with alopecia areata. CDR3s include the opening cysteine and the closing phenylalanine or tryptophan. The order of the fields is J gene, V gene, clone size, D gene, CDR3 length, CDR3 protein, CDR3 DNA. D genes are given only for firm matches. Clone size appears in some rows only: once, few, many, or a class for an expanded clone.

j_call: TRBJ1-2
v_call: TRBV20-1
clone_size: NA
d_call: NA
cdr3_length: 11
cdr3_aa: CSARNFYGYTF
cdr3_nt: TGCAGTGCTCGAAACTTCTATGGCTACACCTTC

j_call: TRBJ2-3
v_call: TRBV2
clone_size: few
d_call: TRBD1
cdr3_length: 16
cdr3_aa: CASSEVDRGSTDTQYF
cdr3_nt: TGTGCCAGCAGTGAAGTCGACAGGGGAAGCACAGATACGCAGTATTTT

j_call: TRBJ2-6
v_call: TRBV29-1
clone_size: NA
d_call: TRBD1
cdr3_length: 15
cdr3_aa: CSVRTGSTGANVLTF
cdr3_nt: TGCAGCGTTCGGACAGGGTCAACTGGGGCCAACGTCCTGACTTTC

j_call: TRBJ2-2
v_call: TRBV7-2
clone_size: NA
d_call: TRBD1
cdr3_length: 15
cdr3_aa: CASSQPQGSSGELFF
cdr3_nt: TGTGCCAGCAGCCAACCACAGGGGTCATCCGGGGAGCTGTTTTTT

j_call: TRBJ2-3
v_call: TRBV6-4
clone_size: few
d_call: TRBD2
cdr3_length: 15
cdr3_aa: CASSTTSGGLNTQYF
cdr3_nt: TGTGCCAGCAGTACCACTAGCGGGGGGCTAAATACGCAGTATTTT

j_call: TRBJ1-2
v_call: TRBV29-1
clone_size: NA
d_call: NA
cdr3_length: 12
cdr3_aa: CSVERQGYGYTF
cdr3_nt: TGCAGCGTTGAGAGGCAGGGTTATGGCTACACCTTC

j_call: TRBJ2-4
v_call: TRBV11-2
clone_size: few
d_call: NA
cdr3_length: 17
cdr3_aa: CASGGGGGLFGKNIQYF
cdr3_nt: TGTGCCAGCGGTGGCGGGGGCGGTTTGTTTGGCAAAAACATTCAGTACTTC

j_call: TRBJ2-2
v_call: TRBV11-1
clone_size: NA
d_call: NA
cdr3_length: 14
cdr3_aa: CASSLQGTTGELFF
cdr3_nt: TGTGCCAGCAGCTTACAGGGGACGACCGGGGAGCTGTTTTTT

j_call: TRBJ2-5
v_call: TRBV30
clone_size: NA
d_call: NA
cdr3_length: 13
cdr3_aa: CAWSKQGQETQYF
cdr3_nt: TGTGCCTGGAGCAAACAGGGACAAGAGACCCAGTACTTC

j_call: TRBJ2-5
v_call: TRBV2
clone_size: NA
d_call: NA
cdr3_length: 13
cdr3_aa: CASTGGKGETQYF
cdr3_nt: TGTGCCAGCACCGGGGGAAAGGGGGAGACCCAGTACTTC

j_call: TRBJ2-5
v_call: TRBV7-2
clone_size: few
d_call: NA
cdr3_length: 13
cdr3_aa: CASSQNNGETQYF
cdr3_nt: TGTGCCAGCAGCCAAAATAATGGCGAGACCCAGTACTTC

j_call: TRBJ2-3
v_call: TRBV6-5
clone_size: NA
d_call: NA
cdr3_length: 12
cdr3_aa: CASHYRADTQYF
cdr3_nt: TGTGCCAGCCACTACCGGGCAGATACGCAGTATTTT

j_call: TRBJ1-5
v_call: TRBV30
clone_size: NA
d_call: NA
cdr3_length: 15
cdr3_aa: CAWAQKDSSNQPQHF
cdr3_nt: TGTGCCTGGGCCCAAAAGGACAGTAGCAATCAGCCCCAGCATTTT

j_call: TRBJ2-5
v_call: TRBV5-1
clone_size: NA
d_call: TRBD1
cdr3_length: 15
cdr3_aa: CASSLTRGLIETQYF
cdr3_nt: TGCGCCAGCAGCTTAACCAGGGGGCTTATTGAGACCCAGTACTTC

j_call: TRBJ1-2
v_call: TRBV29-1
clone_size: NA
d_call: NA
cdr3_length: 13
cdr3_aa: CSVEPDRGNGYTF
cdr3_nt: TGCAGCGTTGAGCCGGACAGAGGGAATGGCTACACCTTC

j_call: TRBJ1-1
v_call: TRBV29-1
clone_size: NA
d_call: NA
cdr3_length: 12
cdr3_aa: CSVVGESTEAFF
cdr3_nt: TGCAGCGTTGTAGGTGAGAGCACTGAAGCTTTCTTT

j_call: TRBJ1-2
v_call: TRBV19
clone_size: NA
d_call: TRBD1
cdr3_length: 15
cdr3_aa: CASSVDRGSEYGYTF
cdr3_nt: TGTGCCAGTAGTGTCGACAGGGGGTCTGAGTATGGCTACACCTTC

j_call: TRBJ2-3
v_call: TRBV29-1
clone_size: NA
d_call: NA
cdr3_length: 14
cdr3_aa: CSVERLYSTDTQYF
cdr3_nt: TGCAGCGTTGAACGGCTCTATAGCACAGATACGCAGTATTTT

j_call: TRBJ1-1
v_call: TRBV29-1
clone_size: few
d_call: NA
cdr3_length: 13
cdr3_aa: CSVAQSMNTEAFF
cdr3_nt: TGCAGCGTTGCCCAGAGTATGAACACTGAAGCTTTCTTT

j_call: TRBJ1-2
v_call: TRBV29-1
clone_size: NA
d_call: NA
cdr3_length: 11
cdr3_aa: CSGGSSYGYTF
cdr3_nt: TGCAGCGGTGGTAGCAGCTATGGCTACACCTTC

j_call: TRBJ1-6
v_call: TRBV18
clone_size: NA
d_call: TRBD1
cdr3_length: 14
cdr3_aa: CASSSGQSNSPLHF
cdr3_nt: TGTGCCAGCTCATCGGGACAGTCTAATTCACCCCTCCACTTT

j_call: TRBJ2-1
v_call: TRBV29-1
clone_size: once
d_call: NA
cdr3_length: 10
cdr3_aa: CSVGKDEQFF
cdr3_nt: TGCAGCGTTGGTAAGGATGAGCAGTTCTTC

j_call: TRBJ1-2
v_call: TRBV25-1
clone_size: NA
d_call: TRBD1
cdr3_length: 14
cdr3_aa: CASSGQTGADGYTF
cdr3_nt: TGTGCCAGCAGTGGTCAAACAGGGGCGGATGGCTACACCTTC

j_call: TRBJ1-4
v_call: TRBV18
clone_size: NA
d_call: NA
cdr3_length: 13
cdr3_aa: CASSRTTNEKLFF
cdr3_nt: TGTGCCAGCTCTCGAACAACTAATGAAAAACTGTTTTTT

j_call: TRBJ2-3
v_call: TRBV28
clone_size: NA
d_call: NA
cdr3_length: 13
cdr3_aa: CASSFQGRDTQYF
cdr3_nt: TGTGCCAGCAGTTTCCAAGGGAGAGATACGCAGTATTTT

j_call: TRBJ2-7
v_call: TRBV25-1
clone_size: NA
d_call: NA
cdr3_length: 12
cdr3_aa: CASSDPVVKLYF
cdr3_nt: TGTGCCAGCAGTGACCCAGTGGTGAAGTTGTACTTC

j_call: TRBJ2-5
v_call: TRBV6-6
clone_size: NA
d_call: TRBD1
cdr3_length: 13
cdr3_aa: CASISGTEGTQYF
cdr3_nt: TGTGCCAGCATCTCTGGGACAGAGGGGACCCAGTACTTC

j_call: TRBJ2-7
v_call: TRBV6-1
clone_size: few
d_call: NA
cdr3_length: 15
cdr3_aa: CASSEAVGIPYEQYF
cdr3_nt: TGTGCCAGCAGTGAAGCCGTGGGGATCCCTTACGAGCAGTACTTC

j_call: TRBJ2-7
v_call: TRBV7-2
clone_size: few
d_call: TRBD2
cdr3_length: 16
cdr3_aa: CASSPSLAGGFSGQYF
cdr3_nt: TGTGCCAGCAGCCCATCACTAGCGGGGGGATTCTCGGGGCAGTACTTC

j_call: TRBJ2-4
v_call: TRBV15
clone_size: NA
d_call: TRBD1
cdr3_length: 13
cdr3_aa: CATSLRQGDIQYF
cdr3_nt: TGTGCCACCAGCCTCCGACAGGGAGACATTCAGTACTTC

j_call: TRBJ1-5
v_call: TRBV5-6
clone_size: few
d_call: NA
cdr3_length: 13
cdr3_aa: CASSLGGDQPQHF
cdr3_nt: TGTGCCAGCAGCTTGGGGGGTGATCAGCCCCAGCATTTT

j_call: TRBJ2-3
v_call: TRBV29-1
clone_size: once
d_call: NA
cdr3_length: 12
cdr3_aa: CSLGDGTDTQYF
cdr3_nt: TGCAGCCTGGGGGATGGCACAGATACGCAGTATTTT

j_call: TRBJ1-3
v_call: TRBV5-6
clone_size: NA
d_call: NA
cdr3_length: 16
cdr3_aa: CASSFGQGTSGNTIYF
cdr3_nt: TGTGCCAGCAGCTTTGGCCAGGGGACCTCTGGAAACACCATATATTTT

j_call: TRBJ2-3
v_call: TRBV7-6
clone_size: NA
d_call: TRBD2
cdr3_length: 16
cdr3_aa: CASSLGSGGATDTQYF
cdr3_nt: TGTGCCAGCAGCTTAGGGAGCGGGGGGGCGACAGATACGCAGTATTTT

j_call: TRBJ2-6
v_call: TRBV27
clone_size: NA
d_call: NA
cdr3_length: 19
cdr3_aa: CASSPRRATLFSGANVLTF
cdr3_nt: TGTGCCAGCAGTCCCCGACGGGCAACGCTGTTCTCTGGGGCCAACGTCCTGACTTTC

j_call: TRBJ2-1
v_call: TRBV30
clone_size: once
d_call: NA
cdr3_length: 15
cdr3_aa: CAWSVRQGSYNEQFF
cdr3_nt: TGTGCCTGGAGTGTACGGCAGGGTTCCTACAATGAGCAGTTCTTC

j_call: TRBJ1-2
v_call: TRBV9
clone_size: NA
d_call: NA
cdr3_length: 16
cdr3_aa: CASSVATASGGYGYTF
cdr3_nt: TGTGCCAGCAGCGTAGCTACGGCGTCGGGGGGCTATGGCTACACCTTC

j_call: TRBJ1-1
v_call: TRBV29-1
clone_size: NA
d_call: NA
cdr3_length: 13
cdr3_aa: CSVGQGSNTEAFF
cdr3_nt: TGCAGCGTTGGTCAGGGGTCGAACACTGAAGCTTTCTTT

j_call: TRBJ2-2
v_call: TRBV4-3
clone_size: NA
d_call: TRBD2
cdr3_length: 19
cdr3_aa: CASSQDASGGSRYTGELFF
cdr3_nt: TGCGCCAGCAGCCAAGATGCTAGCGGAGGCTCGAGATACACCGGGGAGCTGTTTTTT

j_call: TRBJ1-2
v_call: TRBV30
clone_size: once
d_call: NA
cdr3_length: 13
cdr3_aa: CAWSGQSLVGYTF
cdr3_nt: TGTGCCTGGAGTGGTCAGTCACTGGTTGGCTACACCTTC

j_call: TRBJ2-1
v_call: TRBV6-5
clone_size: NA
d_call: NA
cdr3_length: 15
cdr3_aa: CASSYVYAEDNEQFF
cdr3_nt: TGTGCCAGCAGTTATGTATACGCCGAGGACAATGAGCAGTTCTTC

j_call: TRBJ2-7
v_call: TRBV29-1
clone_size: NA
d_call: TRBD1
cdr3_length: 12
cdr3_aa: CSVGQGSYEQYF
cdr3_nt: TGCAGCGTAGGACAGGGGTCCTACGAGCAGTACTTC

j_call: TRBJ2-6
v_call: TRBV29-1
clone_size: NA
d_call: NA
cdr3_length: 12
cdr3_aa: CSGGEGANVLTF
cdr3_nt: TGCAGCGGGGGAGAGGGGGCCAACGTCCTGACTTTC